Shown below are 2 T cell receptor beta chains from a single sample sequenced in a study of monozygotic twins with inflammatory bowel disease. Using the 5' RACE reads, TCRdb records one entry per CDR3 protein without DNA. The table for this sample gives fewer than 150,000 distinct CDR3 sequences. Sample: blood. These TCRs come from a human donor with ulcerative colitis or Crohn's disease, or a healthy co-twin of an affected twin (not recorded which).

The CDR3 sequence is CASSLQGLSEAFF. V usage is TRBV7-9 and J usage is TRBJ1-1. The CDR3 sequence is 13 residues long. Germline CDR1 reads SEHNR; CDR2 reads FQNEAQ (reference sequence).

The chain is built from TRBV7-2 and TRBJ2-7. The CDR3 contains 15 residues. The V gene's germline CDR1 is SGHTA and CDR2 FQGNSA. The CDR3 is CASSPIDAPSYEQYF.